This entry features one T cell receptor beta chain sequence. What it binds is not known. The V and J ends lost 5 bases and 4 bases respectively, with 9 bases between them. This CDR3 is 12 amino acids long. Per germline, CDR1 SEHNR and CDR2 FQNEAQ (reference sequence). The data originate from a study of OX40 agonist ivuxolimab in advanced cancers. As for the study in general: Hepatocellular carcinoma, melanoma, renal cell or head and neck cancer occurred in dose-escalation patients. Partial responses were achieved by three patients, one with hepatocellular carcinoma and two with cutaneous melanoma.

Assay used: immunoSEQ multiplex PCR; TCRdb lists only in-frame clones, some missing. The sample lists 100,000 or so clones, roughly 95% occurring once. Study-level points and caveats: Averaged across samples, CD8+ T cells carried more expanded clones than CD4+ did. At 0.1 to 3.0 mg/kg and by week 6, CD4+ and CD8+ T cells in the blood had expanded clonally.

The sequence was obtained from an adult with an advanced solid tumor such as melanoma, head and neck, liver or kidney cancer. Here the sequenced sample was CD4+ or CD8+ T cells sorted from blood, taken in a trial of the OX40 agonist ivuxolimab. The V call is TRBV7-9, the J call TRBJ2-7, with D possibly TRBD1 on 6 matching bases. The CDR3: CASSHTGYEQYF. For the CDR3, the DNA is TGTGCCAGCAGCCACACAGGGTACGAGCAGTACTTC.